This TCR beta chain was profiled in a study of molecular identifiers for immune sequencing clone quantification. This CDR3 is built from 13 residues. V was trimmed by 4 bases and J by 3 bases, leaving 10 bases between them. The germline CDR1 and CDR2 sequences are KGHSH and LQKENI. Based on a CD8+CD4-CCR7+CD45RA+ profile, naive CD8 T cells were sorted. Both previously described methods and listed TCR primers were employed to make bulk TCR libraries. TCRdb fed the PCR reads into MiXCR, producing one record per CDR3 protein. The profile shows approximately 590,000 distinct CDR3 sequences, about 25% of them singletons. With respect to this clonotype: Its target is not known.

The study, taken as a whole, reports: Detecting spiked Jurkat TCR RNA from one cell among about a million naive cells was reportedly possible.

Sequenced: naive CD8+ T cells from blood, with Jurkat cell RNA spiked in. Documented subset: FACS-sorted CD8+CD4-CCR7+CD45RA+ naive T cells. V gene TRBV18 combines with J gene TRBJ2-7; D is undetermined. The TCR was taken from a human donor in good health. Some libraries in this study had Jurkat cell RNA spiked in. The CDR3 DNA reads as TGTGCCAGCTCACTAATCGATGACTACGAGCAGTACTTC. Translation gives CASSLIDDYEQYF.